The 4 T cell receptor beta chains below all came from one sample that was sequenced in a study of blood T cell repertoires in COVID-19. Libraries were prepared by immunoSEQ multiplex PCR; TCRdb keeps only in-frame clonotypes and omits some of them. The repertoire holds roughly 440,000 clones, with approximately 90% as singletons. Sequenced sample: peripheral blood. These receptors came from a woman between 45 and 65 years old with COVID-19, enrolled during active disease.

The chain employs TRBV6-5 and TRBJ2-7, with D possibly being TRBD1 (6 bases). The germline gives CDR1 MNHEY, CDR2 SVGAGI. Trimming stripped 2 bases from V and 6 bases from J, with 20 bases between. The CDR3 runs to 16 residues. The CDR3 reads CASSYTSGAITGEQYF. Written as DNA, the CDR3 is TGTGCCAGCAGTTACACCTCAGGGGCCATCACAGGCGAGCAGTACTTC.

This clone was picked up one time. J is TRBJ2-2 and V is TRBV30; D perhaps matches TRBD1 (5 bases). This CDR3 has 18 residues. Germline CDR1 reads GTSNPN; CDR2 reads SVGIG (reference sequence). The V and J ends lost 0 bases and 1 base respectively, with 18 bases between them. The CDR3 DNA reads as TGTGCCTGGAGTGTACTCAGCTCCAGGGTCAGGAACACCGGGGAGCTGTTTTTT. It is translated as CAWSVLSSRVRNTGELFF.

The chain links TRBV7-9 to TRBJ1-2; unclear D gene. Germline-derived CDR1 and CDR2 are SEHNR and FQNEAQ (reference sequence). The V and J ends lost 1 base and 8 bases respectively, with 11 bases between them. The CDR3 is 13 amino acids. This chain's CDR3 is CASSLVEGSGYTF. CDR3 coding DNA: TGTGCCAGCAGCTTAGTTGAGGGCTCCGGCTACACCTTC. Filled out from reference TRBV7-9 and TRBJ1-2, the complete variable domain reads DTGVSQNPRHKITKRGQNVTFRCDPISEHNRLYWYRQTLGQGPEFLTYFQNEAQLEKSRLLSDRFSAERPKGSFSTLEIQRTEQGDSAMYLCASSLVEGSGYTFGSGTRLTVV.

This chain joins TRBV7-2 and TRBJ1-5; D remains unclear. The ends were cut back, 1 base at V and 5 bases at J, with 12 bases in the middle. The CDR3 is 15 residues long. The V gene's germline CDR1 is SGHTA and CDR2 FQGNSA. CDR3 nucleotide sequence: TGTGCCAGCAGCTTAGGTAGCTCAATAGATCAGCCCCAGCATTTT. Its protein is CASSLGSSIDQPQHF.